A single sample is the source of the 7 T cell receptor beta chains below, sequenced in a study of siplizumab effects on memory and regulatory T cells. Method: immunoSEQ multiplex PCR; TCRdb's copy keeps in-frame clones and lacks some. Among about 100,000 clones, 94% were seen once, and the ten largest hold roughly 0.61%. The sequencing sample was made of Tregs sorted from blood. The receptors come from a human donor in good health.

DNA of the CDR3: TGTGCCAGCAGTTTGGACAGCGTCAGCTCCTACGAGCAGTACTTC. Translating gives CASSLDSVSSYEQYF. J is TRBJ2-7 and V is TRBV28; D may be TRBD1 (6 bases). The CDR3 length is 15 residues. CDR1 and CDR2 from the germline V gene are MDHEN and SYDVKM. Trimming pared 3 bases from V and 0 bases from J, leaving 12 bases between.

The rearrangement uses TRBV5-1 and TRBJ2-1; D is undetermined. Trimming took off 3 bases at V and 7 bases at J, with 17 bases between the two ends. The CDR3 covers 15 residues. CDR1 SGHRS and CDR2 YFSETQ come from the germline V gene. CDR3 amino acids: CASSSPSGTANEQFF. For the CDR3, the DNA is TGCGCCAGCAGCTCCCCCTCTGGAACAGCAAATGAGCAGTTCTTC.

The chain recombines TRBV29-1 with TRBJ2-7, with 7 bases lining up with TRBD2. CDR1 is SQVTM and CDR2 is ANQGSEA in the germline V gene. The CDR3 consists of 13 residues. V trimming: 7 bases; J trimming: 6 bases; junction bases outside the gene matches: 12. For the CDR3, the DNA is TGCAGCGCCGCCTACAAGGGAGGGAGCGAGCAGTACTTC. It codes for CSAAYKGGSEQYF.

J is TRBJ1-2 and V is TRBV4-1, with 9 bases matching TRBD1. With 4 bases clipped from V and 4 bases from J, the junction kept 10 bases outside the gene matches. Germline CDR1 is MGHRA and CDR2 is YSYEKL. The CDR3 extends over 16 amino acids. The CDR3 reads CASSLLTGGSSYGYTF. CDR3 coding DNA: TGCGCCAGCAGCCTACTCACAGGGGGCAGCTCCTATGGCTACACCTTC.

The V call is TRBV10-1, the J call TRBJ2-5; tentative D call: TRBD1 (5 bases). Germline CDR1 WNHNN, CDR2 SYGVQD (reference sequence). The CDR3 runs 16 residues. The V and J ends lost 3 bases and 1 base respectively, with 15 bases between them. This CDR3 reads CASSEGQGLAQETQYF. In DNA, the CDR3 is TGCGCCAGCAGTGAAGGTCAGGGATTGGCCCAAGAGACCCAGTACTTC.

The chain recombines TRBV4-1 with TRBJ2-1, with unresolved D. This CDR3 region has 15 residues. Trimming took 4 bases from V and 3 from J, leaving 13 bases between them. Per germline, CDR1 MGHRA and CDR2 YSYEKL. The CDR3 loop is CASSPYNLDYNEQFF. The CDR3, as DNA: TGCGCCAGCAGCCCGTACAATCTAGACTACAATGAGCAGTTCTTC.

V gene TRBV7-8 combines with J gene TRBJ2-7, with 10 bases identical to TRBD1. Germline CDR1 is SGHVS and CDR2 is FQNEAQ. This CDR3 spans 16 amino acids. Trimming removed 5 bases from V and 3 bases from J; junction bases left unmatched: 10. CDR3 protein: CASSLFIGQGDYEQYF. The DNA of the CDR3 is TGTGCCAGCAGCCTATTTATTGGACAGGGGGACTACGAGCAGTACTTC.